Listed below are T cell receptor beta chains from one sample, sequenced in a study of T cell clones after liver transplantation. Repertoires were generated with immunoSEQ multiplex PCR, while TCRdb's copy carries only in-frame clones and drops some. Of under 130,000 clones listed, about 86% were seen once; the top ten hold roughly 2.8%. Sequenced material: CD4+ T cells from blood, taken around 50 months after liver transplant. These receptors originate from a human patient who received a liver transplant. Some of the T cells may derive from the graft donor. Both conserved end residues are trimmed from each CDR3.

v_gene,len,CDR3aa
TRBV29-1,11,SARGTHTDTQY
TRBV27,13,ASTRLAASTDTQY
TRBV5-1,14,ASSLETSGVTGELF
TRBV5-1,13,ASSYDPGVNTEAF
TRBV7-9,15,ASGVSGTSGSYNEQF
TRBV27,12,ASSLGTSGNTIY
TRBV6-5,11,ASSGTMNTEAF
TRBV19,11,ASSYNRNEPQH
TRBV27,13,ASSLSGTARYEQY
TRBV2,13,ASSRTSQSTGELF
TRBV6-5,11,ASGRRGQGGYT
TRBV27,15,ASSLPTPGLANNEQF
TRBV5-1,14,ASSKTGPGRENIQY
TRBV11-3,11,ASSSTQYNEQF
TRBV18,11,ASSRGDGDTQY
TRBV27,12,ASSSGGYTYEQY
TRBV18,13,ASSNRSSYNSPLH
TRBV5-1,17,ASNSGFATRDTLNTEAF